The entry below describes one TCR beta chain. The sample is drawn from a study of blood T cell repertoires in COVID-19. Here immunoSEQ multiplex PCR was the method, and the copy in TCRdb shows in-frame clones only, minus some. Counted here are 100,000 to 150,000 clones, roughly 86% occurring once; the ten biggest clones make up over 9.5%. Those enrolled in Seattle joined during active infection and were followed longitudinally afterward. Germline-derived CDR1 and CDR2 are SGHRS and YFSETQ. V lost 4 bases and J lost 1; bases outside the gene matches: 3. The CDR3 spans 15 residues. This receptor was taken from an older woman with COVID-19, enrolled during active disease. Sequencing input: peripheral blood. This chain links TRBV5-1 with TRBJ2-2; TRBD1 matches at 8 bases. The CDR3 reads CASSRDRQNTGELFF. The CDR3 DNA reads as TGCGCCAGCAGCCGGGACAGGCAGAACACCGGGGAGCTGTTTTTT.